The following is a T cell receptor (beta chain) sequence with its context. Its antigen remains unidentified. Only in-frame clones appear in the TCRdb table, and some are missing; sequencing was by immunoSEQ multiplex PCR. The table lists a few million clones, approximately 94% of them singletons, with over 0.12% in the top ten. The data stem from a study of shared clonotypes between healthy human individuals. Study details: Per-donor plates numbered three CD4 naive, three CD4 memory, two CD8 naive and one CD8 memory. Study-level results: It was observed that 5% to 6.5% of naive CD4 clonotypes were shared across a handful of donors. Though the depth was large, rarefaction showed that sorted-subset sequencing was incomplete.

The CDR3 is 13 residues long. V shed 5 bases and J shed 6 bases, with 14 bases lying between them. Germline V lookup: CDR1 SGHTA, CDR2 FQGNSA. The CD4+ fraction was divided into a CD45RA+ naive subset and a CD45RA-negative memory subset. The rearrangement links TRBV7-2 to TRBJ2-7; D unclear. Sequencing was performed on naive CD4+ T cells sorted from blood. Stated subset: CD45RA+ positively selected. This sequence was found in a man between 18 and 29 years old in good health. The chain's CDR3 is CASSTELMGEQYF. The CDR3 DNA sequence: TGTGCCAGCAGCACGGAGCTTATGGGCGAGCAGTACTTC. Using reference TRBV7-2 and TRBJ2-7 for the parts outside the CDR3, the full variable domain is GAGVSQSPSNKVTEKGKDVELRCDPISGHTALYWYRQSLGQGLEFLIYFQGNSAPDKSGLPSDRFSAERTGGSVSTLTIQRTQQEDSAVYLCASSTELMGEQYFGPGTRLTVT.